These T cell receptor beta chains were read from a single sample in a study of blood T cell repertoires in COVID-19. The method was immunoSEQ multiplex PCR; TCRdb's version includes in-frame clones alone and lacks a portion of them. The sample lists about 220,000 clones, approximately 81% occurring once. The sample comprised peripheral blood. These receptors came from a woman in her fifties or sixties who had recovered from COVID-19. Both conserved end residues are trimmed from each CDR3.

v_call cdr3_aa
TRBV11-1 ASSSGTSFEQF
TRBV7-9 ASSLDYGEQF
TRBV6-5 ASSTGQGADQPQH
TRBV6-2/TRBV6-3 ASSRTLERTNTGELF
TRBV6-5 ASRTGLDCYNEQF
TRBV14 ASSQGPRGGWDNEQF
TRBV5-6 ASSLGTGDQPQH
TRBV4-1 ASSQSRGRINSGNTIY
TRBV30 AWSGQSNQPQH
TRBV10-3 AISEGAGGPVQTQY
TRBV6-7 ASTYPGQGANYGYT
TRBV2 ASSQQPTGELF